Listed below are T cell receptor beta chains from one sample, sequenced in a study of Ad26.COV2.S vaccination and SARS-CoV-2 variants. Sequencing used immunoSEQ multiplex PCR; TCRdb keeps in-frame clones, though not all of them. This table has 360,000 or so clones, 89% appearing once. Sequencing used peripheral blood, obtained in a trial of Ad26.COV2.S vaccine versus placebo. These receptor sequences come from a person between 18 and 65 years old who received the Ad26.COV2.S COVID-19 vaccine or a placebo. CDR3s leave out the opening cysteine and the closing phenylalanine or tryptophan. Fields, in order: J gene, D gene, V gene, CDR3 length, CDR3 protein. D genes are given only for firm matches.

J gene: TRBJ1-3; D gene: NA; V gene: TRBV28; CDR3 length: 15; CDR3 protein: ASSLWGQGAAGNTIY
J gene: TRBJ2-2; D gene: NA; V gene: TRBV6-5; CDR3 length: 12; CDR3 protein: ANPRTPNTGELF
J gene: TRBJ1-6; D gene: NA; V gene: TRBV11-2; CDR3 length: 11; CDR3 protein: ASSPLDRFALH
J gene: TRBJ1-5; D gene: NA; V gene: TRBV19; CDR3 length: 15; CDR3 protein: ASSILRRNRDNQPQH
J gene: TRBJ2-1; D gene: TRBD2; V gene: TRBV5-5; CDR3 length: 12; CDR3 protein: ASSLTLAGNEQF
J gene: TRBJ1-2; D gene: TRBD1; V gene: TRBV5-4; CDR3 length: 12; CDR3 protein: ASSPPGQPYGYT
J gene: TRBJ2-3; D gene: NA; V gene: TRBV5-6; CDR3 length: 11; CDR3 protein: ASKGRGFDTQY
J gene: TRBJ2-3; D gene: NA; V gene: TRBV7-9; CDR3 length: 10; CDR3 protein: ASVQGTDTQY
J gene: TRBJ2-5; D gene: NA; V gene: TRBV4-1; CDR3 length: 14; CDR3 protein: ASRRLLGGPKETQY
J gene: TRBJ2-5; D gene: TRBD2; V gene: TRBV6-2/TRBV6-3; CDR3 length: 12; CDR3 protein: ASSPRTSGRAQY
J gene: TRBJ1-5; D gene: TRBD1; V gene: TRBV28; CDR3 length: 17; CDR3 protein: ASSLSTGTLLYSNQPQH
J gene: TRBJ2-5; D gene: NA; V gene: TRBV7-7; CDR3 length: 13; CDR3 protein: ASSSQQGSQETQY
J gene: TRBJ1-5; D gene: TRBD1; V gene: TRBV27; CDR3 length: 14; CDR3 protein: ASSGTGSLSNQPQH
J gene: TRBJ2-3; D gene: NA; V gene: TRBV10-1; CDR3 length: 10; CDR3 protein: ASSGVTDTQY
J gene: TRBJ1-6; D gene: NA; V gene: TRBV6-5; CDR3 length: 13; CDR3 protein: ASSYSGGPNSPLH
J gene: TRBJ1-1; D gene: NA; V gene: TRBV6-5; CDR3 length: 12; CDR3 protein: ASRNLGGNTEAF
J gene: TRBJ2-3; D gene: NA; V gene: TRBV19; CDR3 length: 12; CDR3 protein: ASSKSGTAGTQY
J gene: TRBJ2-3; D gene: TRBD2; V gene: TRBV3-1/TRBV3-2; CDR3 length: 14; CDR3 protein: ASSLLAGGVTDTQY
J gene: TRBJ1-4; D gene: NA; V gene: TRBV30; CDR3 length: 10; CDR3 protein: AWGATNEKLF
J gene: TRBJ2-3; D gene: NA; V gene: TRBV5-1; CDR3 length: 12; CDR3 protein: ASSYSASTDTQY
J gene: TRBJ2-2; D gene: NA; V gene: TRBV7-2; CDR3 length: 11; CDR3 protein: ASSSVGPGELF
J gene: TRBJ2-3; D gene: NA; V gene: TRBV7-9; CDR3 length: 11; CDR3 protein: ASGQTSTDTQY
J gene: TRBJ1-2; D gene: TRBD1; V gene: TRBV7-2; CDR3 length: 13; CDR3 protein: ASSKNRGLSYGYT